This T cell receptor (beta chain) was identified in a study of T cell changes during pregnancy in multiple sclerosis. The V gene lost 6 bases and the J gene lost 2 bases, with 7 bases spanning the gap. Germline CDR1 reads WSHSY; CDR2 reads SAAADI. The CDR3 runs 12 residues. The method was immunoSEQ multiplex PCR; TCRdb's version includes in-frame clones alone and lacks a portion of them. Here the sample spans some 66,000 clones, over 75% being singletons. Sequencing was performed on CD8+ T cells from peripheral blood mononuclear cells, taken before pregnancy. The origin of this receptor is a female donor with multiple sclerosis, enrolled in a pregnancy study. The J gene is TRBJ1-2, the V gene TRBV10-2, with D unclear. Written as DNA, the CDR3 is TGCGCCAGCAGAGGAGAGAACTATGGCTACACCTTC. Protein product: CASRGENYGYTF.